This T cell receptor (beta chain) originates from a study of identical twins. Healthy Caucasians supplied all donations. Through template switching, a universal primer site was introduced, and the cDNA contained unique molecular identifiers. TCRdb used MiXCR to reprocess the 5' RACE reads, holding one entry per CDR3 protein. The sample shows 700,000 or so distinct CDR3 sequences, 8.6% of them seen only once. Study results and limitations: Out-of-frame beta chain sequences displayed weaker excess sharing between twins.

A remark on this clonotype: The target antigen is unknown.

The CDR3 consists of 14 residues. V trimming: 3 bases; J trimming: 5 bases; junction bases outside the gene matches: 6. Germline loops: CDR1 SNHLY, CDR2 FYNNEI. In addition, the sample was reused for a study of yellow fever vaccine responses in identical twins.

This TCR was sampled from a young woman in good health. Sequencing input: PBMCs. This rearrangement joins TRBV2 to TRBJ1-1; 7 positions agree with TRBD1. The CDR3 DNA is TGTGCCAGCAGTGACAAGGGGGCCAGGACTGAAGCTTTCTTT. Translation gives CASSDKGARTEAFF.